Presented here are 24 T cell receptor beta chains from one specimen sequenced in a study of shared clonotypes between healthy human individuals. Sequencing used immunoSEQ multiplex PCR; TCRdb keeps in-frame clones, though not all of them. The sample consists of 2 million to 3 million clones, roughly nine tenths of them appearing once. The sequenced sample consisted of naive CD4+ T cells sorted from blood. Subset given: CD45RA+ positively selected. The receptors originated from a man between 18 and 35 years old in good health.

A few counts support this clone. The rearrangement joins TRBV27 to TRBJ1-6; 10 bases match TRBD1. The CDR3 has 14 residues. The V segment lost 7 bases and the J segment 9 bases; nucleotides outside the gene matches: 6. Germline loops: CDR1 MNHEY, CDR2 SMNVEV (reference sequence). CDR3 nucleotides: TGTGCCAGCAAGGTGAGGACAGGGGGTTCACCCCTCCACTTT. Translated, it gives CASKVRTGGSPLHF.

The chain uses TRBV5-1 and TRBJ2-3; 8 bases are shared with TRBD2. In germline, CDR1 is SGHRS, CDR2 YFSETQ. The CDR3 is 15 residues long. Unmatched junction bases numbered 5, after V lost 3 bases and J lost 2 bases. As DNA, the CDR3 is TGCGCCAGCAGCTCGGGACTAGGAATCACAGATACGCAGTATTTT. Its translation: CASSSGLGITDTQYF.

CDR3 sequence (DNA): TGTGCCAGCAGTGCCGGGACAGGGCTAACTAATGAAAAACTGTTTTTT. Encoded protein: CASSAGTGLTNEKLFF. The chain carries TRBV6-1 and TRBJ1-4; 9 bases agree with TRBD1. V shed 4 bases and J 1 base; nucleotides not matched to a gene: 4. Germline CDR1 MNHNS, CDR2 SASEGT. The CDR3 has 16 residues.

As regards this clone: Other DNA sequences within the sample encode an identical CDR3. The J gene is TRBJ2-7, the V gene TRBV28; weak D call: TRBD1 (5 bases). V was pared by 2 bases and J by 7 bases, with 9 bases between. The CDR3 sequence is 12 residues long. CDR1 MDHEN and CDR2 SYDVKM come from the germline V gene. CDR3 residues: CASSLQGREQYF. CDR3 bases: TGTGCCAGCAGTTTACAGGGAAGAGAGCAGTACTTC.

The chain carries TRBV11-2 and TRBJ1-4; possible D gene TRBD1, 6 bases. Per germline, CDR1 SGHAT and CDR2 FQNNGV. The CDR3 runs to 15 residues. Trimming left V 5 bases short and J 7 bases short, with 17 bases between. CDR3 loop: CASSRAGGAAEKLFF. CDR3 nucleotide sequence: TGTGCCAGCAGCCGAGCGGGGGGGGCGGCTGAAAAACTGTTTTTT. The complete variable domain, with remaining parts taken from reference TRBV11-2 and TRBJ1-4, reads EAGVAQSPRYKIIEKRQSVAFWCNPISGHATLYWYQQILGQGPKLLIQFQNNGVVDDSQLPKDRFSAERLKGVDSTLKIQPAKLEDSAVYLCASSRAGGAAEKLFFGSGTQLSVL.

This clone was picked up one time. This CDR3 is CASSLEEALYEQYF. CDR3 nucleotides: TGCGCCAGCAGCTTGGAGGAAGCCCTCTACGAGCAGTACTTC. The chain combines TRBV5-1 with TRBJ2-7, with unresolved D. Germline CDR1 reads SGHRS; CDR2 reads YFSETQ. The CDR3 consists of 14 residues. V shed 0 bases and J shed 3 bases, with 10 bases lying between them.

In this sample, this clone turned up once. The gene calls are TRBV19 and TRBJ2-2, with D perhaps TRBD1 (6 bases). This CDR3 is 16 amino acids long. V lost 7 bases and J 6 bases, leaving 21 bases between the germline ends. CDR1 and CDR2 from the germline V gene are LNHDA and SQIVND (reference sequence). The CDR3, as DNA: TGTGCCAGTACTACCTGGGGTAGGGGGACGCCCGGGGAGCTGTTTTTT. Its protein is CASTTWGRGTPGELFF.

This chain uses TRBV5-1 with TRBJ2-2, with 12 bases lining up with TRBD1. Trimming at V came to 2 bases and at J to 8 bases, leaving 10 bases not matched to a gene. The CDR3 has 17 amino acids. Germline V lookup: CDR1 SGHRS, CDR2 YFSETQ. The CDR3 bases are TGCGCCAGCAGCTTAAACTCCGGGACAGGGGGCATTGGGGAGCTGTTTTTT. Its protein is CASSLNSGTGGIGELFF.

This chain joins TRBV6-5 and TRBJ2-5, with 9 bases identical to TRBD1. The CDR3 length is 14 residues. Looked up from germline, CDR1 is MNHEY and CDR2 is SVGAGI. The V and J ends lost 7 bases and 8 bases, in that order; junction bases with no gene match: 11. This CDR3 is CASTRAGQGFTQYF. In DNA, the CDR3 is TGTGCCAGCACCAGGGCGGGACAGGGTTTTACCCAGTACTTC.

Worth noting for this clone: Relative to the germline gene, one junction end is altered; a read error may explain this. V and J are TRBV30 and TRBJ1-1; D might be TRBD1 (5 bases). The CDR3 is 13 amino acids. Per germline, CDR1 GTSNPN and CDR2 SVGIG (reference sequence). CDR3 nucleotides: TGTGCCTGGAGCCTAGCCGGGACCTCGGGGTTGCTCTTT. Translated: CAWSLAGTSGLLF.

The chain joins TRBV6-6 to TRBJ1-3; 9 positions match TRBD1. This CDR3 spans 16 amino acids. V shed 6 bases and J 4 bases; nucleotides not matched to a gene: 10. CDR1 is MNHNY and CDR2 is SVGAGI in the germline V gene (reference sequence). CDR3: CASSPLGQGVGNTIYF. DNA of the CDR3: TGTGCCAGCAGCCCTCTGGGACAGGGAGTAGGAAACACCATATATTTT.

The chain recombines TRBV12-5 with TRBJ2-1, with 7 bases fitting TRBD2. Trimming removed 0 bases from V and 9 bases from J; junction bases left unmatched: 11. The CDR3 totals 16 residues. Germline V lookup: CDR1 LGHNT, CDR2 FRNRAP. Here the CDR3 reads CASGLVTSAIRSEQFF. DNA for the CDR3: TGTGCTAGTGGTTTGGTAACTAGCGCAATACGAAGTGAGCAGTTCTTC. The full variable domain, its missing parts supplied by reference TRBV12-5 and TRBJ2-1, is DARVTQTPRHKVTEMGQEVTMRCQPILGHNTVFWYRQTMMQGLELLAYFRNRAPLDDSGMPKDRFSAEMPDATLATLKIQPSEPRDSAVYFCASGLVTSAIRSEQFFGPGTRLTVL.

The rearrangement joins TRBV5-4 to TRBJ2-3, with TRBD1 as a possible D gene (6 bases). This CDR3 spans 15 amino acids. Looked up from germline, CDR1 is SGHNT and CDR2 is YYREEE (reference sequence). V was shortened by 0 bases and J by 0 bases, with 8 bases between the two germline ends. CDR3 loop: CASSLEGQSTDTQYF. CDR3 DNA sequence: TGTGCCAGCAGCTTGGAAGGACAGAGCACAGATACGCAGTATTTT.

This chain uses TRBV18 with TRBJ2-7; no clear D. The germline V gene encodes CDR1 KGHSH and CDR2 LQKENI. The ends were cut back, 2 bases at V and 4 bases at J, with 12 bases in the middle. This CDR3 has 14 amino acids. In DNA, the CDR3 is TGTGCCAGCTCACCAATGACCCCCTCATACGAGCAGTACTTC. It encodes CASSPMTPSYEQYF. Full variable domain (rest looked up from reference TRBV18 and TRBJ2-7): NAGVMQNPRHLVRRRGQEARLRCSPMKGHSHVYWYRQLPEEGLKFMVYLQKENIIDESGMPKERFSAEFPKEGPSILRIQQVVRGDSAAYFCASSPMTPSYEQYFGPGTRLTVT.

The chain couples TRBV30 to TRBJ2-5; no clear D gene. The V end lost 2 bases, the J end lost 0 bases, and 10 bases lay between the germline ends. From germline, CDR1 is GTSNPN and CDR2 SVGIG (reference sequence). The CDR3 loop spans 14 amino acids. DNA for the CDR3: TGTGCCTGGAGTATCGGACGGAACCAAGAGACCCAGTACTTC. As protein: CAWSIGRNQETQYF.

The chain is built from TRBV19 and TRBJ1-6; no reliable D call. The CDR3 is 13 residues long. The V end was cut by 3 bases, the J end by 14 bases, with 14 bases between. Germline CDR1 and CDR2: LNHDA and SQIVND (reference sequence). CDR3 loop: CASSITADLALHF. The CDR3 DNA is TGTGCCAGTAGTATCACAGCTGATTTGGCCCTCCACTTT.

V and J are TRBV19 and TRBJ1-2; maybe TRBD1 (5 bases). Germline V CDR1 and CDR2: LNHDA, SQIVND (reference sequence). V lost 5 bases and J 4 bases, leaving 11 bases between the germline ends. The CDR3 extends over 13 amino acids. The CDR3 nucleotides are TGTGCCAGTAGTGTTAGACAGTCCTATGGCTACACCTTC. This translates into CASSVRQSYGYTF.

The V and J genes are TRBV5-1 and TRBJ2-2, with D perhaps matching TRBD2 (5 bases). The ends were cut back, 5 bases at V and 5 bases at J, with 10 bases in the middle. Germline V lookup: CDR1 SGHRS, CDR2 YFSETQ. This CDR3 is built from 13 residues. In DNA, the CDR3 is TGCGCCAGCAGTAAGGACTTAACCGGGGAGCTGTTTTTT. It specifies CASSKDLTGELFF.

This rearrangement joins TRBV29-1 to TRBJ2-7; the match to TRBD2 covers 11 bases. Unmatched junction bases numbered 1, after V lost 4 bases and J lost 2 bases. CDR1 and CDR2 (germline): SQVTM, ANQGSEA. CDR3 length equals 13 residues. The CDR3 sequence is CSVGLAGTYEQYF. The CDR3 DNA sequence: TGCAGCGTTGGACTAGCGGGGACCTACGAGCAGTACTTC.

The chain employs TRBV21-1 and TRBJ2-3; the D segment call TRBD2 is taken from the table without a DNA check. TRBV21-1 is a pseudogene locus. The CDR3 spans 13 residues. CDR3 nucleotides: TGTGCCAGCAGCAAGAGGAACACAGATACGCAGTATTTT. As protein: CASSKRNTDTQYF.

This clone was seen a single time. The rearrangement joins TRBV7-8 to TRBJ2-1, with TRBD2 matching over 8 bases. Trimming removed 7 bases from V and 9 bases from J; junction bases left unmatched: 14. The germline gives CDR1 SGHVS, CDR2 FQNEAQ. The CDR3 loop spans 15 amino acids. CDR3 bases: TGTGCCAGCACCCTTAGTGGCAGCGGGGGCGGTGAGCAGTTCTTC. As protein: CASTLSGSGGGEQFF.

Here the CDR3 reads CASTQSTSTDTQYF. The CDR3 bases are TGCGCCAGCACCCAGTCAACTAGCACAGATACGCAGTATTTT. J is TRBJ2-3 and V is TRBV5-1; D uncertain. The V and J ends lost 6 bases and 0 bases respectively, with 11 bases between them. Germline CDR1 SGHRS, CDR2 YFSETQ. The CDR3 totals 14 residues.

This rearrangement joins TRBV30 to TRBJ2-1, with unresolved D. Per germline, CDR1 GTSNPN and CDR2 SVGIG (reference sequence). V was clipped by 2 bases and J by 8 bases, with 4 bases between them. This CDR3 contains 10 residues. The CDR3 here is CAWSYDEQFF. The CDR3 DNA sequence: TGTGCCTGGAGTTATGATGAGCAGTTCTTC.

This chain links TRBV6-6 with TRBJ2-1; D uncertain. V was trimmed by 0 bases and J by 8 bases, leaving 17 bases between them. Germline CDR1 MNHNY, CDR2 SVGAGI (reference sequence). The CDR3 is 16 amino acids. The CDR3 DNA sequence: TGTGCCAGCAGTTACTCGGCCTCCCCCGGGCAATATGAGCAGTTCTTC. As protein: CASSYSASPGQYEQFF.